The source of this T cell receptor beta chain is a study of graft-versus-host responses after intestinal transplantation. The table came from immunoSEQ multiplex PCR; TCRdb's copy has only in-frame clones and leaves some out. The sample records 90,000 to 95,000 clones, 85% to 95% being singletons. This CDR3 has 15 amino acids. Germline lookup yields CDR1 KGHSH and CDR2 LQKENI. With 4 bases removed from V and 1 base from J, the gap between germline ends came to 11 bases. With respect to this clone: Its matching antigen is unknown.

The rearrangement links TRBV18 to TRBJ1-5; weak D call: TRBD1 (5 bases). The receptor's source is a human donor who received an intestinal transplant. This material consisted of unstimulated CD8+ T cells sorted from spleen or lymph node cells, taken before intestinal transplant. The CDR3 region is CASSRIGASNQPQHF. The CDR3 coding sequence is TGTGCCAGCTCACGGATAGGGGCAAGCAATCAGCCCCAGCATTTT.